Following are 24 T cell receptor beta chains from one sample sequenced in a study of T cell changes during pregnancy in multiple sclerosis. TCRdb's table, derived via immunoSEQ multiplex PCR, lists solely in-frame clones and lacks some. The sample consists of around 36,000 clones, more than 80% of them appearing once. This material consisted of CD4+ T cells from peripheral blood mononuclear cells, taken in the third trimester of pregnancy. These receptors came from a female donor with multiple sclerosis, enrolled in a pregnancy study.

This rearrangement joins TRBV6-4 to TRBJ2-1; perhaps TRBD2 as D (5 bases). CDR3 length: 16 amino acids. Germline lookup yields CDR1 MRHNA and CDR2 SNTAGT. V lost 3 bases, J lost 0 bases, and 12 bases lay in between. The CDR3 nucleotides read TGTGCCAGCAGTGATCAGCGGACGAGCTCCTACAATGAGCAGTTCTTC. Encoded protein: CASSDQRTSSYNEQFF.

The rearrangement joins TRBV5-8 to TRBJ1-5; D unclear. V lost 3 bases, J lost 9 bases, and 13 bases lay in between. The length of the CDR3 is 13 residues. Germline V lookup: CDR1 SGHTS, CDR2 YDEGEE. The CDR3 loop reads CASSSGPGRPQHF. In DNA, the CDR3 is TGTGCCAGCAGCTCTGGGCCAGGTCGGCCCCAGCATTTT. The whole variable domain, filled in from reference TRBV5-8 and TRBJ1-5, reads EAGVTQSPTHLIKTRGQQATLRCSPISGHTSVYWYQQALGLGLQFLLWYDEGEERNRGNFPPRFSGRQFPNYSSELNVNALELEDSALYLCASSSGPGRPQHFGDGTRLSIL.

The chain uses TRBV2 and TRBJ2-5; TRBD2 matches at 9 bases. V dropped 6 bases and J dropped 3; count of bases not matched to a gene: 8. The germline CDR1 and CDR2 sequences are SNHLY and FYNNEI. The CDR3 runs to 15 residues. CDR3 amino acids: CASSFSGSREETQYF. In nucleotides, the CDR3 is TGTGCCAGCAGCTTTAGCGGGAGTCGGGAAGAGACCCAGTACTTC.

The chain combines TRBV28 with TRBJ1-5; D gene unclear. V gave up 6 bases and J gave up 6 bases, with 9 bases separating them. Germline V gives CDR1 MDHEN, CDR2 SYDVKM. This CDR3 region has 12 residues. Here the CDR3 reads CASSVNRQPQHF. CDR3 DNA sequence: TGTGCCAGCAGCGTAAATCGTCAGCCCCAGCATTTT.

V is TRBV5-6 and J is TRBJ2-7, with 7 positions matching TRBD2. Germline CDR1 is SGHDT and CDR2 is YYEEEE. The junction had 8 bases not matched to a gene; V was cut back by 4 bases and J by 7 bases. There are 13 residues in the CDR3. The CDR3 here is CASSPGGGPEQYF. In nucleotides, the CDR3 is TGTGCCAGCAGCCCGGGGGGAGGGCCAGAGCAGTACTTC.

The chain carries TRBV6-5 and TRBJ1-1, with TRBD1 matching 7 bases. CDR1 MNHEY and CDR2 SVGAGI come from the germline V gene. V trimming: 4 bases; J trimming: 4 bases; junction bases outside the gene matches: 9. The CDR3 runs to 15 residues. The CDR3 region is CASSFEATGSTEAFF. CDR3 in DNA: TGTGCCAGCAGTTTTGAGGCGACAGGGAGCACTGAAGCTTTCTTT.

The rearrangement links TRBV5-1 to TRBJ1-1, with D possibly matching TRBD1 (5 bases). Trimming shortened V by 2 bases and J by 10 bases, and 15 bases separated the two germline ends. CDR1 is SGHRS, CDR2 YFSETQ, per germline. The CDR3 consists of 13 residues. The CDR3 reads CASSFQGGDRAFF. The CDR3 DNA is TGCGCCAGCAGCTTTCAGGGAGGGGATAGAGCTTTCTTT.

The rearrangement links TRBV2 to TRBJ2-1; TRBD1 aligns across 7 bases. The CDR3 runs 17 residues. V gave up 6 bases and J gave up 5 bases; unmatched junction bases: 16. Germline V gene sequence: CDR1 SNHLY, CDR2 FYNNEI. CDR3 nucleotides: TGTGCCAGCAGCAAACACAGGGGTTTGGGGACGAACAATGAGCAGTTCTTC. Its protein product is CASSKHRGLGTNNEQFF.

The V call is TRBV6-5, the J call TRBJ2-5, with D tentatively TRBD1 (6 bases). The CDR3 extends over 15 amino acids. Trimming pared 2 bases from V and 4 bases from J, leaving 14 bases between. Per the germline V gene, CDR1 is MNHEY and CDR2 is SVGAGI. In DNA form, the CDR3 reads TGTGCCAGCAGTTACGGGACACGGCAGGGAGAGACCCAGTACTTC. Encoded protein: CASSYGTRQGETQYF.

This clone was detected once. The chain combines TRBV12-5 with TRBJ2-7; possibly TRBD2 for D (6 bases). V was cut by 1 base and J by 4 bases, with 11 bases left in between. CDR1 is LGHNT and CDR2 is FRNRAP in the germline V gene. The CDR3 sequence is 14 residues long. In nucleotides, the CDR3 is TGTGCTAGTGGTTTGGACCCTAGCGCTTACGAGCAGTACTTC. Translating it yields CASGLDPSAYEQYF.

The chain employs TRBV10-3 and TRBJ1-5; D is possibly TRBD1 (6 bases). Trimming removed 0 bases at V and 4 bases at J, with 7 bases between. This CDR3 has 14 amino acids. CDR1 is ENHRY and CDR2 is SYGVKD in the germline V gene. The CDR3 DNA is TGTGCCATCAGTGAGTCAGGGGGAAATCAGCCCCAGCATTTT. Amino acid sequence: CAISESGGNQPQHF.

This clone was seen a handful of times. The J gene is TRBJ1-5, the V gene TRBV28; TRBD1 aligns across 8 bases. The V gene end was trimmed by 6 bases and the J gene end by 5 bases; junction bases not matched to a gene: 3. The CDR3 runs 13 residues. Germline CDR1 and CDR2: MDHEN and SYDVKM. The CDR3 protein is CASRKQGDQPQHF. The DNA for the CDR3 is TGTGCCAGCAGGAAACAGGGGGATCAGCCCCAGCATTTT. The variable domain in full, with the rest retrieved from reference TRBV28 and TRBJ1-5, is DVKVTQSSRYLVKRTGEKVFLECVQDMDHENMFWYRQDPGLGLRLIYFSYDVKMKEKGDIPEGYSVSREKKERFSLILESASTNQTSMYLCASRKQGDQPQHFGDGTRLSIL.

The CDR3 protein is CAWSVGTGGYYGYTF. In DNA form, the CDR3 reads TGTGCCTGGAGTGTGGGGACAGGGGGTTACTATGGCTACACCTTC. The J gene is TRBJ1-2, the V gene TRBV30, with 11 bases fitting TRBD1. The V and J ends lost 0 bases and 3 bases, in that order; junction bases with no gene match: 3. CDR3 length: 15 residues. CDR1 GTSNPN and CDR2 SVGIG come from the germline V gene (reference sequence).

V is TRBV27 and J is TRBJ1-2; 7 bases align to TRBD1. This CDR3 has 13 residues. The V gene end was trimmed by 2 bases and the J gene end by 6 bases; junction bases not matched to a gene: 3. CDR1 is MNHEY and CDR2 is SMNVEV in the germline V gene (reference sequence). In DNA form, the CDR3 reads TGTGCCAGCAGTTTAAGACAGGGCCATGGCTACACCTTC. Translation gives CASSLRQGHGYTF.

This chain links TRBV18 with TRBJ1-1; 8 nucleotides align to TRBD1. The CDR3 length is 15 residues. The V and J ends lost 4 bases and 3 bases, in that order; junction bases with no gene match: 7. Looked up from germline, CDR1 is KGHSH and CDR2 is LQKENI. The CDR3 DNA sequence: TGTGCCAGCTCACAGGACAGGGTTGGGGACACTGAAGCTTTCTTT. This gives the protein CASSQDRVGDTEAFF.

This clone occurred a few times. The chain couples TRBV10-1 to TRBJ2-2; a possible D gene is TRBD1 (7 bases). Trimming removed 6 bases at V and 5 bases at J, with 13 bases between. CDR1 and CDR2 from the germline V gene are WNHNN and SYGVQD (reference sequence). The CDR3 spans 14 residues. The CDR3 here is CASSPTGRTGELFF. The CDR3 bases are TGCGCCAGCAGCCCGACAGGGAGGACCGGGGAGCTGTTTTTT.

The rearrangement links TRBV10-2 to TRBJ1-5; D unresolved. Germline V gene sequence: CDR1 WSHSY, CDR2 SAAADI. Trimming took 2 bases from V and 2 from J, leaving 7 bases between them. The CDR3 has 14 amino acids. The CDR3 is CASSEASRNQPQHF. CDR3 DNA sequence: TGCGCCAGCAGTGAGGCGTCTCGCAATCAGCCCCAGCATTTT.

This rearrangement joins TRBV7-2 to TRBJ2-5; 11 positions match TRBD1. J gave up 4 bases and V 1 base, and 2 bases lay outside the gene matches. The CDR3 consists of 15 residues. Germline V CDR1 and CDR2: SGHTA, FQGNSA. CDR3 DNA: TGTGCCAGCAGCTTAGGCGGGACAGGGGGAGAGACCCAGTACTTC. Protein: CASSLGGTGGETQYF.

The chain employs TRBV4-2 and TRBJ1-3; no reliable D call. V gave up 5 bases and J gave up 0 bases, with 11 bases separating them. Germline CDR1 is LGHNA and CDR2 is YNFKEQ. The CDR3 loop spans 15 amino acids. CDR3 sequence: CASSTRTSSGNTIYF. The DNA of the CDR3 is TGTGCCAGCAGCACTAGGACGAGCTCTGGAAACACCATATATTTT.

The chain combines TRBV4-3 with TRBJ2-3; 8 positions match TRBD2. CDR3 length: 16 residues. Looked up from germline, CDR1 is LGHNA and CDR2 is YSLEER. With V trimmed by 0 bases and J by 5 bases, 7 bases remained unmatched. The CDR3 sequence is CASSQDSGTGGDTQYF. The CDR3 DNA reads as TGCGCCAGCAGCCAAGATAGCGGGACCGGGGGAGATACGCAGTATTTT.

The V call is TRBV19, the J call TRBJ1-5, with D possibly matching TRBD1 (5 bases). The V gene lost 1 base and the J gene lost 2 bases, with 9 bases spanning the gap. Germline V lookup: CDR1 LNHDA, CDR2 SQIVND (reference sequence). The CDR3 has 15 amino acids. The CDR3 loop is CASSIAGFGNQPQHF. The CDR3 nucleotides read TGTGCCAGTAGTATAGCAGGGTTTGGCAATCAGCCCCAGCATTTT.

The chain links TRBV5-4 to TRBJ2-7; D unclear. V was trimmed by 1 base and J by 6 bases, leaving 11 bases between them. Per germline, CDR1 SGHNT and CDR2 YYREEE (reference sequence). This CDR3 spans 13 amino acids. This CDR3 is CASSLIGGVEQYF. Here the CDR3 DNA reads TGTGCCAGCAGCTTGATCGGCGGCGTCGAGCAGTACTTC.

The chain is built from TRBV5-1 and TRBJ1-2; possibly TRBD1 for D (5 bases). The CDR3 is made up of 14 amino acids. V was shortened by 0 bases and J by 4 bases, with 10 bases between the two germline ends. The germline gives CDR1 SGHRS, CDR2 YFSETQ. CDR3 DNA: TGCGCCAGCAGCTTGGGACAGATAAGCTATGGCTACACCTTC. It is translated as CASSLGQISYGYTF.

V gene TRBV7-6 combines with J gene TRBJ2-7, with a possible D match to TRBD2 (6 bases). V was trimmed by 5 bases and J by 3 bases, leaving 14 bases between them. This CDR3 has 14 residues. Germline V gives CDR1 SGHVS, CDR2 FNYEAQ. CDR3 loop: CASSRDFSFYEQYF. The CDR3, as DNA: TGTGCCAGCAGCCGGGACTTCTCCTTCTACGAGCAGTACTTC.